The present T cell receptor beta chain was sequenced within a study of tumor-infiltrating lymphocytes in primary liver carcinoma. Study overall: In every tissue type, samples returned a similar yield of roughly 3.65 to 8 million productive TCRbeta reads. Findings and limits, study-wide: Relative to blood, tumors carried a significantly larger fraction of the repertoire in their top 250 clones (p = 0.039). It was tumor-adjacent and tumor-blood pairs that overlapped less than tumor region pairs did.

Joint extraction of RNA and DNA used roughly 20-33 mg of bulk tissue that was unsorted. As concerns this clonotype: Its antigen is currently unknown. At one end, the junction sequence differs from germline, possibly due to a read error.

TCR beta cDNA came from roughly 550 ng total RNA, primed with a constant-region primer. Slightly modified ARM-PCR served as the procedure for the TCR beta libraries. These libraries came from three rounds of nested multiplex PCR. A C-beta reverse primer was combined with TRBV1-TRBV30 forward primers in the first two PCR rounds, and each round had 10 cycles. A single record per CDR3 protein comes from TCRdb applying MiXCR to the multiplex PCR reads. Counted here are 150,000 to 200,000 distinct CDR3 sequences, 85% occurring once; the ten biggest clones make up roughly 20%. The CDR3 has 13 residues. CDR1 is KGHDR, CDR2 SFDVKD, per germline.

The receptor comes from a man aged 40-50 years with primary liver carcinoma and hepatitis B virus infection. The V and J genes are TRBV24-1 and TRBJ2-3; possible D gene TRBD1, 5 bases. Material for sequencing was tumor tissue from primary liver carcinoma. The CDR3 DNA reads as TGTGCCACCAGTGATTTATACACAGGTACGCAGTATTTT. Translated: CATSDLYTGTQYF.